This TCR beta chain was documented in a study of cytomegalovirus exposure and HLA in healthy donors. Overall study findings and caveats: Donor immune exposure was known only as CMV serostatus.

A single count supports this clone. No antigen is known for it. Trimming shortened V by 0 bases and J by 4 bases, and 7 bases separated the two germline ends. The CDR3 runs 13 residues. In germline, CDR1 is SGDLS, CDR2 YYNGEE. Primers for the PCR totalled 60 Vbeta and 13 Jbeta. Clones were sequenced by immunoSEQ multiplex PCR, and TCRdb holds only the in-frame ones, with some missing. The table lists 120,000 to 150,000 clones, around 78% of them singletons. This chain links TRBV9 with TRBJ1-2; a possible D gene is TRBD1 (6 bases). The sequence came from a woman younger than 35 in good health and CMV-seronegative. Sequenced input: PBMCs. CDR3 residues: CASSVVGGYGYTF. The CDR3 DNA is TGTGCCAGCAGCGTAGTAGGGGGCTATGGCTACACCTTC.